The source of this T cell receptor (beta chain) is a study of T-cell reconstitution after alpha-beta-depleted transplantation in children. Whole-study findings and limits: In some patients, recipient T cells and intrathymic progenitors surviving conditioning explained high day-60 diversity. Roughly two months post-transplant, alpha-beta T cells reportedly originated from several hundred graft clones that had expanded. One year post-transplant, T-cell counts and diversity were largely derived from T cells produced anew.

As for this clonotype: Its antigen is undetermined. A read error may explain this, as a much larger clone is one base away.

Library preparation (for TCRbeta) was performed with unique molecular identifiers. TCRdb used MiXCR to reprocess the PCR reads, holding one entry per CDR3 protein. The sample includes 550,000 to 800,000 distinct CDR3 sequences, approximately 14% seen only once; the top ten take 0.79%. This CDR3 has 16 amino acids. Trimming removed 4 bases at V and 5 bases at J, with 24 bases between. Germline CDR1 and CDR2: SQVTM and ANQGSEA. The sequencing here drew on PBMCs, taken before TCRalphabeta/CD19-depleted stem cell transplant. V and J are TRBV29-1 and TRBJ2-7; a weak D match, TRBD1 (6 bases). The receptor's source is a girl aged 2-10 years with congenital amegakaryocytic thrombocytopenia, due to receive a stem cell transplant. The CDR3 reads CSVGTGWGPSSHEQYF. The DNA for the CDR3 is TGCAGCGTTGGCACAGGGTGGGGGCCCAGTTCCCACGAGCAGTACTTC.